What follows are 20 T cell receptor beta chains derived from one specimen sequenced in a study of shared clonotypes between healthy human individuals (TCRdb year 2020). Libraries were prepared through the immunoSEQ multiplex PCR assay. The clones in this table, taken by TCRdb from immuneACCESS, are in-frame only. Not every clone is retained; where verified, under half of the shortfall comes from an unresolved V gene, and the cause of the rest is unknown. The sample table lists some 1.4 million clones, roughly 95% of them with a count of one. The top ten clonotypes cover over 1% of the sample. The specimen sequenced was naive CD4+ T cells sorted from blood. In light of the paper, this sample's cell subset or site label describes: CD45RA+ positively selected. The receptors were sampled from a young man in good health.

The gene calls are TRBV14 and TRBJ2-3; D perhaps matches TRBD1 (5 bases). Germline CDR1 reads SGHDN; CDR2 reads FVKESK. V was shortened by 1 base and J by 8 bases, with 7 bases between the two germline ends. The CDR3 is 12 residues long. The CDR3 bases are TGTGCCAGCAGCCAAGTCCAGGGTACGCAGTATTTT. Its protein product is CASSQVQGTQYF.

To note about this clone: The same CDR3 is also encoded by other DNA sequences in this sample. The chain joins TRBV5-1 to TRBJ1-1; possible D gene TRBD1, 5 bases. V lost 4 bases and J lost 4, with 14 bases in between. The CDR3 extends over 14 amino acids. Germline loops: CDR1 SGHRS, CDR2 YFSETQ. The DNA for the CDR3 is TGCGCCAGCAGCCGGGGGAGCGGTGGCACTGAAGCTTTCTTT. It specifies CASSRGSGGTEAFF.

The genes are TRBV27 and TRBJ1-2; tentatively, D is TRBD1 (5 bases). The ends were cut back, 5 bases at V and 4 bases at J, with 20 bases in the middle. This CDR3 has 16 amino acids. The germline gives CDR1 MNHEY, CDR2 SMNVEV (reference sequence). CDR3 sequence: CASSPGALPPVYGYTF. The CDR3 bases are TGTGCCAGCAGTCCTGGGGCTCTCCCTCCGGTCTATGGCTACACCTTC.

The gene calls are TRBV19 and TRBJ1-3; D is undetermined. There are 15 residues in the CDR3. Trimming took off 4 bases at V and 0 bases at J, with 10 bases between the two ends. Germline V gives CDR1 LNHDA, CDR2 SQIVND (reference sequence). The DNA of the CDR3 is TGTGCCAGTAGTACCGGACTGCTCTCTGGAAACACCATATATTTT. Amino acids: CASSTGLLSGNTIYF.

The rearrangement links TRBV4-1 to TRBJ1-2, with D possibly being TRBD1 (5 bases). CDR3 length equals 10 residues. The V end was cut by 8 bases, the J end by 14 bases, with 15 bases between. Germline lookup yields CDR1 MGHRA and CDR2 YSYEKL. The chain's CDR3 is CASSNRWATF. CDR3 coding DNA: TGCGCCAGCTCTAACAGGTGGGCTACCTTC.

In its sample, this clone was seen once. The chain couples TRBV5-1 to TRBJ2-3, with TRBD1 matching over 8 bases. The CDR3 spans 15 residues. Germline values: CDR1 SGHRS, CDR2 YFSETQ. V shed 7 bases and J 2 bases; nucleotides not matched to a gene: 9. Written as DNA, the CDR3 is TGCGCCAGCTCTAGGGACAGGTCCTTCACAGATACGCAGTATTTT. Its translation is CASSRDRSFTDTQYF.

In the case of this clone: This same CDR3 is encoded by further DNA sequences in the sample. The V and J genes are TRBV27 and TRBJ2-3, with 13 bases identical to TRBD2. The V gene end was trimmed by 6 bases and the J gene end by 6 bases; junction bases not matched to a gene: 6. The CDR3 runs to 15 residues. From germline, CDR1 is MNHEY and CDR2 SMNVEV (reference sequence). The chain's CDR3 is CASSLLAGGPDTQYF. CDR3 bases: TGTGCCAGCAGCCTACTAGCGGGAGGGCCCGATACGCAGTATTTT.

This chain joins TRBV6-5 and TRBJ2-7; D uncertain. The CDR3 is made up of 13 amino acids. Germline assignment: CDR1 MNHEY and CDR2 SVGAGI. V was clipped by 2 bases and J by 3 bases, with 8 bases between them. This chain's CDR3 is CASSYLGIYEQYF. CDR3 sequence (DNA): TGTGCCAGCAGTTACCTCGGTATCTACGAGCAGTACTTC.

This chain uses TRBV4-1 with TRBJ2-7; TRBD2 aligns across 9 bases. From germline, CDR1 is MGHRA and CDR2 YSYEKL. Trimming cost V 0 bases and J 0 bases; bases outside gene matches: 6. The CDR3 consists of 17 residues. In DNA, the CDR3 is TGCGCCAGCAGCCAAGAGCGGGCTAGCGGGAACTCCTACGAGCAGTACTTC. The encoded protein is CASSQERASGNSYEQYF.

The CDR3 nucleotides read TGTGCCAGCAGCGTCGTACCGAGGACAGGGGGTGGCTACACCTTC. Translating it yields CASSVVPRTGGGYTF. V usage is TRBV9 and J usage is TRBJ1-2; TRBD1 matches at 10 bases. CDR3 length: 15 residues. Germline values: CDR1 SGDLS, CDR2 YYNGEE. Unmatched junction bases numbered 8, after V lost 2 bases and J lost 7 bases. Combining the CDR3 with reference TRBV9 and TRBJ1-2 gives the whole variable domain DSGVTQTPKHLITATGQRVTLRCSPRSGDLSVYWYQQSLDQGLQFLIQYYNGEERAKGNILERFSAQQFPDLHSELNLSSLELGDSALYFCASSVVPRTGGGYTFGSGTRLTVV.

The genes are TRBV28 and TRBJ1-5; a possible D gene is TRBD1 (5 bases). The V end was cut by 9 bases, the J end by 6 bases, with 12 bases between. CDR1 and CDR2 (germline): MDHEN, SYDVKM. This CDR3 has 12 residues. CDR3 bases: TGTGCCAGGCAGGGAGCCGTTCAGCCCCAGCATTTT. This translates into CARQGAVQPQHF.

J is TRBJ1-2 and V is TRBV4-1; the D gene is possibly TRBD1 (6 bases). Looked up from germline, CDR1 is MGHRA and CDR2 is YSYEKL. The ends were cut back, 2 bases at V and 3 bases at J, with 7 bases in the middle. The CDR3 consists of 13 residues. This chain's CDR3 is CASSQQGHYGYTF. CDR3 sequence (DNA): TGCGCCAGCAGCCAACAGGGGCACTATGGCTACACCTTC.

This chain joins TRBV7-6 and TRBJ2-7; 7 bases match TRBD1. CDR1 and CDR2 (germline): SGHVS, FNYEAQ. This CDR3 is built from 13 residues. Trimming took 5 bases from V and 5 from J; bases not matched to a gene: 6. This CDR3 is CASSRNRGHEQYF. CDR3 nucleotide sequence: TGTGCCAGCAGCCGAAACAGGGGTCACGAGCAGTACTTC.

The chain carries TRBV15 and TRBJ2-1; D gene ambiguous. The V end lost 0 bases, the J end lost 7 bases, and 7 bases lay between the germline ends. CDR3 length equals 13 residues. Germline V gives CDR1 LNHNV, CDR2 YYDKDF (reference sequence). The chain's CDR3 is CATSRDKGNEQFF. The CDR3 DNA is TGTGCCACCAGCAGAGACAAAGGGAATGAGCAGTTCTTC.

V is TRBV9 and J is TRBJ2-5; the D gene is possibly TRBD2 (5 bases). The CDR3 covers 15 residues. Germline CDR1 is SGDLS and CDR2 is YYNGEE. The ends were cut back, 0 bases at V and 2 bases at J, with 11 bases in the middle. CDR3 sequence (DNA): TGTGCCAGCAGCGTAGATCTGGGGAGTCAAGAGACCCAGTACTTC. Its protein is CASSVDLGSQETQYF.

As regards this clone: Other DNA sequences from this sample encode an identical CDR3 as well. This chain links TRBV29-1 with TRBJ2-3; D not certain. V shed 7 bases and J shed 1 base, with 9 bases lying between them. The CDR3 has 12 residues. Germline lookup yields CDR1 SQVTM and CDR2 ANQGSEA. The CDR3 is CSADGGTDTQYF. The CDR3 nucleotides read TGCAGCGCCGATGGGGGCACAGATACGCAGTATTTT.

V is TRBV5-1 and J is TRBJ2-5; D is unresolved. Trimming took 0 bases from V and 5 from J, leaving 14 bases between them. CDR3 length: 15 amino acids. The germline gives CDR1 SGHRS, CDR2 YFSETQ. CDR3 region: CASSLETPGEETQYF. The CDR3 bases are TGCGCCAGCAGCTTGGAGACCCCAGGTGAGGAGACCCAGTACTTC.

This chain joins TRBV30 and TRBJ2-1; 7 nucleotides agree with TRBD2. With 8 bases clipped from V and 5 bases from J, the junction kept 18 bases outside the gene matches. CDR3 length equals 16 residues. The germline CDR1 and CDR2 sequences are GTSNPN and SVGIG (reference sequence). The CDR3: CALEAGEPRRNNEQFF. CDR3 DNA: TGTGCCCTGGAGGCGGGGGAGCCTCGAAGGAACAATGAGCAGTTCTTC.

The chain links TRBV9 to TRBJ2-1, with 10 bases identical to TRBD2. CDR1 and CDR2 (germline): SGDLS, YYNGEE. With 0 bases clipped from V and 3 bases from J, the junction kept 12 bases outside the gene matches. The CDR3 length is 19 residues. CDR3 nucleotide sequence: TGTGCCAGCAGCGTAGCCCAAGAAACGGGACTAGCGCACTACAATGAGCAGTTCTTC. Its protein is CASSVAQETGLAHYNEQFF.

The chain recombines TRBV6-6 with TRBJ1-4; 9 bases are a match to TRBD1. The ends lost 5 bases at V and 10 bases at J; junction bases unmatched: 8. The CDR3 has 14 amino acids. The germline V gene has CDR1 MNHNY and CDR2 SVGAGI (reference sequence). CDR3 DNA sequence: TGTGCCAGCAGTGTAGGGACAGGGTTGGGAAAACTGTTTTTT. This sequence encodes CASSVGTGLGKLFF.